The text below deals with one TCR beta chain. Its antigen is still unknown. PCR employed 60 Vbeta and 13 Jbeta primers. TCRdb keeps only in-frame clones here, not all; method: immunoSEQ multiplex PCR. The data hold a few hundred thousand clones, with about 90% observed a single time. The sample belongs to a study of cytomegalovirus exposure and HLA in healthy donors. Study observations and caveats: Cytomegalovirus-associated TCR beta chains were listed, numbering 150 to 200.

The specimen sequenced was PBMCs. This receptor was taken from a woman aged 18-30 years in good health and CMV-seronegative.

CDR3 sequence reads: CASSLIPSGGYNPDFRNEQFF. CDR3 sequence (DNA): TGTGCCAGCAGCTTAATCCCTAGCGGGGGCTACAACCCAGACTTCAGGAATGAGCAGTTCTTC. This sequence joins TRBV7-3 and TRBJ2-1; the match to TRBD2 covers 10 bases. Germline V lookup: CDR1 SGHTA, CDR2 FQGTGA. The CDR3 is 21 amino acids. With 1 base clipped from V and 7 bases from J, the junction kept 22 bases outside the gene matches.